This entry is about one T cell receptor beta chain. As yet, its antigen is unknown. Through a sample-barcoded 5' primer and a J-beta primer mix, a second PCR was run for roughly 7 to 12 cycles. TCRdb reprocessed the 5' RACE reads via MiXCR and lists one record per CDR3 protein. The sample contains 1,800,000 or so distinct CDR3 sequences, about two fifths of which appear only once. The data were taken from a study of blood T cells in healthy people across ages. General study results and limits: Significant beta diversity loss was already apparent by age about 39, declining roughly linearly.

The V end lost 2 bases, the J end lost 1 base, and 14 bases lay between the germline ends. Germline CDR1 reads MNHEY; CDR2 reads SVGAGI. The CDR3 length is 16 residues. This clonotype was obtained from a human donor in good health. Sequenced input: blood. This chain joins TRBV6-5 and TRBJ1-2; possibly TRBD1 for D (6 bases). The CDR3 sequence: CASSYAGRGGNYGYTF. Here the CDR3 DNA reads TGTGCCAGCAGTTACGCCGGCAGGGGTGGTAACTATGGCTACACCTTC.